The entry below gives a single T cell receptor (beta chain) sequence along with its context. Under the authors' procedure: Cell counts per sample came from amplifying reference gene primers. The table came from immunoSEQ multiplex PCR; TCRdb's copy has only in-frame clones and leaves some out. V and J calls and clone size follow that table, whereas D and trimming were derived from the DNA. The sample records about 190,000 clones, under 85% being singletons. Seattle patient enrollment occurred during active infection, with longitudinal follow-up thereafter. This specimen comes from a study of blood T cell repertoires in COVID-19. Study summary: Acute and convalescent COVID-19 samples came from the United States, Italy and Spain. The analysed material was cDNA or gDNA that came from T cells, B-cell-depleted T cells, or PBMCs.

CDR3 length: 11 amino acids. Trimming stripped 4 bases from V and 4 bases from J, with 5 bases between. This clonotype originated in a man older than 75 with COVID-19, enrolled during active disease. Sequencing used peripheral blood. This chain uses TRBV12-3 or TRBV12-4 with TRBJ2-7; D is unresolved. The CDR3 is CASSSQYEQYF. The CDR3 nucleotides read TGTGCCAGCAGTTCCCAGTACGAGCAGTACTTC.